These 21 T cell receptor beta chains share one sample of origin, sequenced in a study of cytomegalovirus exposure and HLA in healthy donors. Both 60 Vbeta primers and 13 Jbeta primers went into the PCR. The assay was immunoSEQ multiplex PCR, and TCRdb's table has in-frame clones only and misses some. Among 150,000 to 200,000 clones, roughly 80% were seen once, and the ten largest hold 2.5% to 4%. Sequencing was performed on PBMCs. The receptors shown here come from a female donor in good health and CMV-seronegative.

As DNA, the CDR3 is TGTGCCAGTATCGGGGGGAATGAGCAGTTCTTC. This sequence encodes CASIGGNEQFF. This chain joins TRBV19 and TRBJ2-1; 7 bases align to TRBD2. Germline loops: CDR1 LNHDA, CDR2 SQIVND (reference sequence). CDR3 size: 11 residues. V trimming: 7 bases; J trimming: 7 bases; junction bases outside the gene matches: 1. The full variable domain, with the rest looked up from reference TRBV19 and TRBJ2-1, is DGGITQSPKYLFRKEGQNVTLSCEQNLNHDAMYWYRQDPGQGLRLIYYSQIVNDFQKGDIAEGYSVSREKKESFPLTVTSAQKNPTAFYLCASIGGNEQFFGPGTRLTVL.

The chain joins TRBV14 to TRBJ1-2; 7 bases agree with TRBD1. Germline V gene lookup returns CDR1 SGHDN and CDR2 FVKESK. The J segment lost 4 bases and the V segment lost 0 bases, leaving 14 bases of the junction unmatched. This CDR3 has 18 amino acids. The chain's CDR3 is CASSQEKWITGAGYGYTF. In nucleotides, the CDR3 is TGTGCCAGCAGCCAAGAGAAGTGGATAACAGGGGCAGGCTATGGCTACACCTTC.

This chain links TRBV28 with TRBJ2-6; TRBD1 matches at 7 bases. Germline trimming cut 8 bases from V and 0 bases from J; bases unmatched to any gene: 4. Per the germline V gene, CDR1 is MDHEN and CDR2 is SYDVKM. The CDR3 spans 15 residues. CDR3 sequence (DNA): TGTGCCAGCGGGGACAGTTACTCTGGGGCCAACGTCCTGACTTTC. It encodes CASGDSYSGANVLTF.

J is TRBJ1-3 and V is TRBV19; 10 bases map to TRBD1. CDR3 size: 15 residues. J was trimmed by 4 bases and V by 6 bases; bases with no gene match: 6. Germline V gene sequence: CDR1 LNHDA, CDR2 SQIVND (reference sequence). In nucleotides, the CDR3 is TGTGCCAGTAGCCCCGGACAGGGGGTCGGAAACACCATATATTTT. Protein sequence: CASSPGQGVGNTIYF.

The table lists this clone with a count of one. This sequence joins TRBV6-5 and TRBJ2-2; D remains unclear. Trimming stripped 4 bases from V and 4 bases from J, with 10 bases between. The CDR3 totals 14 residues. The germline V gene encodes CDR1 MNHEY and CDR2 SVGAGI. As DNA, the CDR3 is TGTGCCAGCAGTTCGTTGAGGAGCACCGGGGAGCTGTTTTTT. Its translation is CASSSLRSTGELFF.

The V and J genes are TRBV9 and TRBJ2-5, with 10 bases lining up with TRBD2. The germline V gene has CDR1 SGDLS and CDR2 YYNGEE. The CDR3 covers 17 residues. Trimming at V came to 0 bases and at J to 5 bases, leaving 10 bases not matched to a gene. The CDR3 nucleotides read TGTGCCAGCAGCGTAGAACGGACTAGCGGAGGAGGTGAGACCCAGTACTTC. Protein: CASSVERTSGGGETQYF.

This clone showed up just a few times. The chain carries TRBV12-2 and TRBJ1-2. TRBV12-2 is a pseudogene locus. The CDR3 has 17 residues. The CDR3 is CASRLESEAWVNYGYTF. In nucleotides, the CDR3 is TGTGCAAGTCGCTTAGAATCCGAGGCGTGGGTGAACTATGGCTACACCTTC.

Here the CDR3 reads CASSRALAGGQETQYF. CDR3 sequence (DNA): TGTGCCAGCAGCCGTGCACTAGCGGGAGGGCAAGAGACCCAGTACTTC. The chain joins TRBV5-4 to TRBJ2-5; 13 bases line up with TRBD2. V shed 4 bases, J shed 2 bases, and the junction held 5 bases outside the gene matches. The V gene's germline CDR1 is SGHNT and CDR2 YYREEE (reference sequence). The length of the CDR3 is 16 residues.

The chain couples TRBV10-3 to TRBJ2-7; 9 bases match TRBD1. Germline CDR1 ENHRY, CDR2 SYGVKD. The CDR3 contains 15 residues. The trim removed 2 bases at V and 2 bases at J, leaving 4 bases unmatched. CDR3 bases: TGTGCCATCAGTGAGACCGGGACAGGGCCCTACGAGCAGTACTTC. It encodes CAISETGTGPYEQYF.

The chain couples TRBV6-1 to TRBJ1-3, with D possibly matching TRBD1 (6 bases). Per the germline V gene, CDR1 is MNHNS and CDR2 is SASEGT. This CDR3 contains 13 residues. The germline V and J ends were trimmed by 2 bases and 5 bases, with 7 bases remaining between them. This CDR3 is CASSEQGRNTIYF. Here the CDR3 DNA reads TGTGCCAGCAGTGAACAGGGGCGAAACACCATATATTTT.

The genes are TRBV28 and TRBJ1-1, with unresolved D. The CDR3 extends over 18 amino acids. The V end lost 4 bases, the J end lost 5 bases, and 26 bases lay between the germline ends. The germline gives CDR1 MDHEN, CDR2 SYDVKM. CDR3 loop: CASSSPLGWSEAGTEAFF. The CDR3 DNA is TGTGCCAGCAGTTCCCCCCTAGGGTGGTCGGAAGCGGGTACTGAAGCTTTCTTT.

This chain links TRBV19 with TRBJ1-2; 10 positions agree with TRBD1. Germline V gene data show CDR1 as LNHDA and CDR2 as SQIVND (reference sequence). This CDR3 region has 15 residues. The V segment lost 5 bases and the J segment 4 bases; nucleotides outside the gene matches: 7. The CDR3, as DNA: TGTGCCAGTAGTTCTTTGACAGGGGGCGGCTATGGCTACACCTTC. It is translated as CASSSLTGGGYGYTF.

This rearrangement joins TRBV19 to TRBJ1-4; 8 positions match TRBD1. The V segment lost 5 bases and the J segment 4 bases; nucleotides outside the gene matches: 6. Germline V gene lookup returns CDR1 LNHDA and CDR2 SQIVND (reference sequence). CDR3 length: 15 amino acids. The CDR3 sequence is CASSRQGAINEKLFF. CDR3 bases: TGTGCCAGTAGTCGCCAGGGGGCCATTAATGAAAAACTGTTTTTT.

The chain combines TRBV9 with TRBJ1-5; D call uncertain. Germline assignment: CDR1 SGDLS and CDR2 YYNGEE. V was trimmed by 2 bases and J by 2 bases, leaving 11 bases between them. CDR3 size: 15 residues. The CDR3, as DNA: TGTGCCAGCAGCGTTCTTGATTCGGGCAATCAGCCCCAGCATTTT. Translation gives CASSVLDSGNQPQHF.

This chain connects TRBV6-1 to TRBJ1-6; 10 positions agree with TRBD1. The V gene's germline CDR1 is MNHNS and CDR2 SASEGT. The trim removed 3 bases at V and 8 bases at J, leaving 4 bases unmatched. This CDR3 contains 15 residues. The CDR3 sequence: CASSDPGQGYSPLHF. In DNA, the CDR3 is TGTGCCAGCAGTGACCCGGGACAGGGGTATTCACCCCTCCACTTT.

V is TRBV28 and J is TRBJ2-7, with D uncertain. The V end lost 7 bases, the J end lost 1 base, and 8 bases lay between the germline ends. The germline CDR1 and CDR2 sequences are MDHEN and SYDVKM. The length of the CDR3 is 12 residues. CDR3 residues: CASTEDSYEQYF. For the CDR3, the DNA is TGTGCCAGCACCGAGGATTCCTACGAGCAGTACTTC.

The chain recombines TRBV14 with TRBJ1-2, with D maybe TRBD1 (5 bases). The CDR3 spans 15 residues. Trimming shortened V by 2 bases and J by 1 base, and 11 bases separated the two germline ends. Germline CDR1 reads SGHDN; CDR2 reads FVKESK. The CDR3 sequence: CASSQFSGGNYGYTF. As DNA, the CDR3 is TGTGCCAGCAGCCAATTTTCGGGGGGTAACTATGGCTACACCTTC.

This clone was recorded only once. The chain joins TRBV30 to TRBJ2-1, with D perhaps TRBD1 (6 bases). V was shortened by 4 bases and J by 9 bases, with 16 bases between the two germline ends. This CDR3 spans 13 amino acids. The germline CDR1 and CDR2 sequences are GTSNPN and SVGIG (reference sequence). Written as DNA, the CDR3 is TGTGCCTGGAAGAACAGGGTTCGCGGTGAGCAGTTCTTC. It specifies CAWKNRVRGEQFF.

The CDR3 region is CAISELGDSPLHF. As DNA, the CDR3 is TGTGCCATCAGTGAGTTAGGAGATTCACCCCTCCACTTT. The chain recombines TRBV10-3 with TRBJ1-6; D is uncertain. Germline V lookup: CDR1 ENHRY, CDR2 SYGVKD. This CDR3 has 13 amino acids. V lost 1 base, J lost 8 bases, and 6 bases lay in between.

The chain links TRBV27 to TRBJ1-2; TRBD1 matches at 7 bases. There are 14 residues in the CDR3. Trimming removed 7 bases from V and 4 bases from J; junction bases left unmatched: 9. Germline CDR1 MNHEY, CDR2 SMNVEV (reference sequence). The CDR3: CASTPGGLAYGYTF. CDR3 bases: TGTGCCAGCACCCCAGGGGGTCTTGCCTATGGCTACACCTTC.

This sequence joins TRBV7-3 and TRBJ2-1; 8 nucleotides align to TRBD2. Losses at the gene ends were 2 bases for V and 5 bases for J; bases not matched to a gene: 8. CDR3 size: 16 residues. CDR1 SGHTA and CDR2 FQGTGA come from the germline V gene. As DNA, the CDR3 is TGTGCCAGCAGCTTACAAACGGGAGGGAAGAACAATGAGCAGTTCTTC. It translates to CASSLQTGGKNNEQFF.